This note documents a single T cell receptor beta chain sequence. The antigen it recognizes is unknown. One end of the junction varies from germline; a read error may be responsible. The germline V gene provides CDR1 SGHTA and CDR2 FQGNSA. The CDR3 holds 14 amino acids from the cysteine to the phenylalanine. Just CDR3 DNA is preserved here, 42 bases in frame from base 1. One collaborating source in Seattle enrolled patients during active infection and followed them longitudinally through the course of disease. The collaborating institutions used their own protocols to collect whole blood in K2EDTA tubes. For TCRbeta analysis, collaborator samples were shipped as frozen whole blood, as isolated PBMCs, or as DNA extracted from either sample type. This entry belongs to a study of blood T cell repertoires in COVID-19 (dated by TCRdb to about 2020). In the study overall: Collaborator samples came from the United States, Italy and Spain and covered acute and convalescent phases of COVID-19. Sample metadata almost always included a de-identified subject ID, COVID-19 status, age in years and sex. The repertoires were released in a freely available public database intended as a resource for research on the immune response to SARS-CoV-2. The material from the prospective study consisted of cDNA or gDNA derived from T cells, B-cell-depleted T cells, or PBMCs. Where HLA class I and class II types were available, the types were taken from metadata supplied by the sample provider, not from assay-based typing. The samples were drawn from two sources: the first 160 participants of the ongoing ImmuneRACE study, and 950 to 1,500 subjects contributed by 6 global collaborators. Subjects who had been exposed to COVID-19, were actively infected with it, or had recovered from it provided the deeply sampled blood TCRbeta repertoires that made up the dataset.

TCRbeta CDR3 regions were amplified from genomic DNA by means of the immunoSEQ Assay, a bias-controlled multiplex PCR. The study's processing was this. Nucleated cell counts per sample were estimated from amplification of reference gene primers within the assay. To quantify the absolute abundance of each unique TCRbeta CDR3 rearrangement, sequence reads were collapsed and filtered. For each sample, productive Simpson clonality was calculated by taking the square root of Simpson's diversity index across productive rearrangements. Here the immuneACCESS table is served through TCRdb, limited to in-frame sequences with V and J called. Missing clones are a known gap in these copies; in checked studies unresolved V genes cover under half, and the rest lacks a known reason. That table supplies the V and J calls and clone size; D and trimming were determined from the DNA. This sample holds about 180,000 clones; about 86% were observed only once. In total, the top ten clones hold around 13% of the sample.

General findings and caveats noted by the study authors: How much clinical and demographic metadata was included differed by source and by participant, and the metadata was provided uncurated.

The TCR originated in a woman aged 70-85 years with COVID-19, enrolled during active disease. Sequenced sample: peripheral blood. The V and J segments used are TRBV7-2 and TRBJ1-1; the D gene assignment is ambiguous. The sequence in DNA is TGTGCCAGCAGCATAGCGCAGGTGAACACTGAAGCTTTCTTT. Its product reads: CASSIAQVNTEAFF.